These T cell receptor beta chains were read from a single sample in a study of cytomegalovirus exposure and HLA in healthy donors. Produced via immunoSEQ multiplex PCR; TCRdb's table is partial and in-frame only. The repertoire has about 190,000 clones, 84% of them found once; the top ten carry approximately 7%. The sample taken for sequencing was PBMCs. These receptors were taken from a man aged 18-30 years in good health and CMV-seropositive. Both conserved end residues are part of each CDR3. D genes are given only for firm matches. Rows may omit the clone size; those that give it use once, few, many or a size class.

len: 12
abundance: .
d_gene: .
v_gene: TRBV29-1
j_gene: TRBJ1-2
CDR3nt: TGCAGCGTTGTCTCTGTAAACTATGGCTACACCTTC
CDR3aa: CSVVSVNYGYTF

len: 15
abundance: once
d_gene: TRBD2
v_gene: TRBV28
j_gene: TRBJ2-1
CDR3nt: TGTGCCAGCAGTGTCGGAGGCAGCGGGAGCACTGAGCAGTTCTTC
CDR3aa: CASSVGGSGSTEQFF

len: 15
abundance: .
d_gene: TRBD2
v_gene: TRBV2
j_gene: TRBJ2-3
CDR3nt: TGTGCCAGCAGTGAAAGGACTAGCGGGAGACATACGCAGTATTTT
CDR3aa: CASSERTSGRHTQYF

len: 16
abundance: .
d_gene: .
v_gene: TRBV1
j_gene: TRBJ2-2
CDR3nt: TGCACCAGCAGCCAAGACGACAGGGACCACACCGGGGAGCTGTTTTTT
CDR3aa: CTSSQDDRDHTGELFF

len: 18
abundance: .
d_gene: TRBD2
v_gene: TRBV9
j_gene: TRBJ2-5
CDR3nt: TGTGCCAGCAGCGTGGGGACTAGCGGGAGGGCCAACCAAGAGACCCAGTACTTC
CDR3aa: CASSVGTSGRANQETQYF

len: 15
abundance: .
d_gene: .
v_gene: TRBV28
j_gene: TRBJ2-1
CDR3nt: TGTGCCAGCAGTCCCAGGGGCGGGAGCTACAATGAGCAGTTCTTC
CDR3aa: CASSPRGGSYNEQFF

len: 16
abundance: .
d_gene: TRBD1
v_gene: TRBV27
j_gene: TRBJ1-4
CDR3nt: TGTGCCAGCAGCCGGACAGGGAGTCCAACTAATGAAAAACTGTTTTTT
CDR3aa: CASSRTGSPTNEKLFF

len: 12
abundance: .
d_gene: TRBD2
v_gene: TRBV6-5
j_gene: TRBJ2-7
CDR3nt: TGTGCCAGCAGTCGGACTAGCGGGAGGGAGTACTTC
CDR3aa: CASSRTSGREYF

len: 15
abundance: .
d_gene: .
v_gene: TRBV6-5
j_gene: TRBJ2-2
CDR3nt: TGTGCCAGCACAAGACAGGCCGCGAACACCGGGGAGCTGTTTTTT
CDR3aa: CASTRQAANTGELFF

len: 11
abundance: .
d_gene: .
v_gene: TRBV7-2
j_gene: TRBJ2-7
CDR3nt: TGTGCCAGCAGCCGGGCCTACGAGCAGTACTTC
CDR3aa: CASSRAYEQYF

len: 16
abundance: once
d_gene: TRBD1
v_gene: TRBV5-1
j_gene: TRBJ2-2
CDR3nt: TGCGCCAGCAGCATCGGGACAGGGGTGAAAACCGGGGAGCTGTTTTTT
CDR3aa: CASSIGTGVKTGELFF

len: 18
abundance: .
d_gene: TRBD2
v_gene: TRBV7-6
j_gene: TRBJ2-7
CDR3nt: TGTGCCAGCAGCTTAGTGGGACTAGCGGGGGTAGGGAAGGGCGAGCAGTACTTC
CDR3aa: CASSLVGLAGVGKGEQYF

len: 15
abundance: .
d_gene: .
v_gene: TRBV7-9
j_gene: TRBJ2-3
CDR3nt: TGTGCCAGCAGCTTAGCGGGAGAACCCCCAGTCACGCAGTATTTT
CDR3aa: CASSLAGEPPVTQYF

len: 17
abundance: .
d_gene: .
v_gene: TRBV27
j_gene: TRBJ2-3
CDR3nt: TGTGCCAGCAGTTTAAAGGGAGTGGGGGCAAGCACAGATACGCAGTATTTT
CDR3aa: CASSLKGVGASTDTQYF

len: 14
abundance: few
d_gene: TRBD1
v_gene: TRBV9
j_gene: TRBJ1-2
CDR3nt: TGTGCCAGCAGCGGACGACAGGGGGCGCCGGCCTACACCTTC
CDR3aa: CASSGRQGAPAYTF

len: 14
abundance: few
d_gene: .
v_gene: TRBV25-1
j_gene: TRBJ1-3
CDR3nt: TGTGCCAGCAGTGACGCAGGGTTTAGCAACACCATATATTTT
CDR3aa: CASSDAGFSNTIYF

len: 16
abundance: .
d_gene: TRBD2
v_gene: TRBV7-9
j_gene: TRBJ2-2
CDR3nt: TGTGCCAGCAGCCCCGAACTAGCGGCGAACACCGGGGAGCTGTTTTTT
CDR3aa: CASSPELAANTGELFF

len: 14
abundance: .
d_gene: .
v_gene: TRBV2
j_gene: TRBJ1-1
CDR3nt: TGTGCCAGCAGCGGCGCGGCACGGAACACTGAAGCTTTCTTT
CDR3aa: CASSGAARNTEAFF

len: 15
abundance: .
d_gene: .
v_gene: TRBV4-3
j_gene: TRBJ2-3
CDR3nt: TGCGCCAGCAGCCAAGAATTAGCGGTCACAGATACGCAGTATTTT
CDR3aa: CASSQELAVTDTQYF

len: 15
abundance: .
d_gene: .
v_gene: TRBV4-1
j_gene: TRBJ2-7
CDR3nt: TGCGCCAGCAGCCAGGCAGGGCTAATCTCCTACGAGCAGTACTTC
CDR3aa: CASSQAGLISYEQYF

len: 16
abundance: .
d_gene: TRBD1
v_gene: TRBV7-9
j_gene: TRBJ2-7
CDR3nt: TGTGCCAGCAGCTTAAGCGCGGGACAGGGTGATCACGAGCAGTACTTC
CDR3aa: CASSLSAGQGDHEQYF

len: 16
abundance: .
d_gene: TRBD1
v_gene: TRBV9
j_gene: TRBJ2-1
CDR3nt: TGTGCCAGCAGCGTAAGTGGACAGGGTAAAATCAATGAGCAGTTCTTC
CDR3aa: CASSVSGQGKINEQFF

len: 13
abundance: .
d_gene: .
v_gene: TRBV4-3
j_gene: TRBJ2-7
CDR3nt: TGCGCCAGCAGCCATGGACAGAACTACGAGCAGTACTTC
CDR3aa: CASSHGQNYEQYF

len: 15
abundance: .
d_gene: .
v_gene: TRBV9
j_gene: TRBJ2-5
CDR3nt: TGTGCCAGCAGCGTAGGCGTGGGTGGAGGGGAGACCCAGTACTTC
CDR3aa: CASSVGVGGGETQYF

len: 14
abundance: .
d_gene: TRBD1
v_gene: TRBV30
j_gene: TRBJ2-1
CDR3nt: TGTGCCTGGAGTACGGGACAGGGGGCCAATGAGCAGTTCTTC
CDR3aa: CAWSTGQGANEQFF

len: 18
abundance: .
d_gene: .
v_gene: TRBV7-9
j_gene: TRBJ2-1
CDR3nt: TGTGCCAGCAGCCCCAAAAGGTTGGGGCCAGCTGGGCGCAATGAGCAGTTCTTC
CDR3aa: CASSPKRLGPAGRNEQFF

len: 14
abundance: .
d_gene: .
v_gene: TRBV27
j_gene: TRBJ1-1
CDR3nt: TGTGCCAGCAGTCAGTCGGGGTTGAACACTGAAGCTTTCTTT
CDR3aa: CASSQSGLNTEAFF

len: 11
abundance: .
d_gene: .
v_gene: TRBV29-1
j_gene: TRBJ1-1
CDR3nt: TGCAGCGTGCGATTCGACACTGAAGCTTTCTTT
CDR3aa: CSVRFDTEAFF

len: 15
abundance: .
d_gene: TRBD1
v_gene: TRBV28
j_gene: TRBJ2-6
CDR3nt: TGTGCCAGCAGCCGGACAGGGGCTGGGGCCAACGTCCTGACTTTC
CDR3aa: CASSRTGAGANVLTF

len: 14
abundance: few
d_gene: .
v_gene: TRBV30
j_gene: TRBJ2-1
CDR3nt: TGTGCCTGGAGAATAGCGAGCTCCTACAATGAGCAGTTCTTC
CDR3aa: CAWRIASSYNEQFF

len: 15
abundance: .
d_gene: TRBD1
v_gene: TRBV6-1
j_gene: TRBJ1-3
CDR3nt: TGTGCCAGCCAGACAGGGGCGGAATCTGGAAACACCATATATTTT
CDR3aa: CASQTGAESGNTIYF

len: 13
abundance: .
d_gene: .
v_gene: TRBV5-1
j_gene: TRBJ2-7
CDR3nt: TGCGCCAGCAGCCCTGGGGGGTTCAACGAGCAGTACTTC
CDR3aa: CASSPGGFNEQYF

len: 14
abundance: .
d_gene: .
v_gene: TRBV2
j_gene: TRBJ2-3
CDR3nt: TGTGCCAGCAGTCCCGGGACTAGCACAGATACGCAGTATTTT
CDR3aa: CASSPGTSTDTQYF

len: 13
abundance: once
d_gene: .
v_gene: TRBV2
j_gene: TRBJ1-4
CDR3nt: TGTGCCAGCACGCGGGGCTCTAATGAAAAACTGTTTTTT
CDR3aa: CASTRGSNEKLFF

len: 11
abundance: .
d_gene: TRBD2
v_gene: TRBV14
j_gene: TRBJ2-5
CDR3nt: TGTGCCAGCGGGACTAGCGGGACCCAGTACTTC
CDR3aa: CASGTSGTQYF